These T cell receptor beta chains were read from a single sample in a study of OX40 agonist ivuxolimab in advanced cancers. TCRdb's table, derived via immunoSEQ multiplex PCR, lists solely in-frame clones and lacks some. Of 100,000 or so clones in the sample, 85% to 90% were seen once. The source material was CD4+ or CD8+ T cells sorted from blood, sampled in a trial of the OX40 agonist ivuxolimab. The receptors were gathered from an adult with an advanced solid tumor such as melanoma, head and neck, liver or kidney cancer. CDR3s include the opening cysteine and the closing phenylalanine or tryptophan. Fields, in order: clone size, J gene, V gene, D gene, CDR3 protein, CDR3 DNA. A D gene is named only where the DNA matches it firmly. Clone sizes are given selectively: once, few, many, or a class where the clone is expanded.

once | TRBJ1-2 | TRBV2 | - | CASSDGTQGFDYGYTF | TGTGCCAGCAGTGATGGAACGCAGGGGTTCGATTATGGCTACACCTTC
- | TRBJ1-2 | TRBV7-6 | TRBD1 | CASSLDPPGTGSFYGYTF | TGTGCCAGCAGTCTAGACCCACCCGGGACAGGGAGTTTCTATGGCTACACCTTC
- | TRBJ2-7 | TRBV6-5 | TRBD2 | CASTGTSGYEQYF | TGTGCCAGCACCGGGACTAGCGGGTACGAGCAGTACTTC
- | TRBJ1-2 | TRBV27 | - | CASSLLFTGQGGYTF | TGTGCCAGCAGTCTCTTGTTTACGGGACAAGGAGGCTACACCTTC
- | TRBJ1-1 | TRBV6-5 | - | CASSYHARANTEAFF | TGTGCCAGCAGTTACCACGCCAGGGCAAACACTGAAGCTTTCTTT
- | TRBJ2-1 | TRBV7-9 | TRBD2 | CASSSGLAGYNEQFF | TGTGCCAGCAGCTCGGGACTAGCGGGGTACAATGAGCAGTTCTTC
- | TRBJ1-4 | TRBV5-6 | - | CASSFWGQQGWEKLFF | TGTGCCAGCAGCTTCTGGGGACAACAGGGTTGGGAAAAACTGTTTTTT
- | TRBJ2-6 | TRBV15 | - | CATSAPNRVGGANVLTF | TGTGCCACCAGCGCCCCCAACAGGGTAGGAGGGGCCAACGTCCTGACTTTC
- | TRBJ1-4 | TRBV5-6 | - | CASSFRALGEKLFF | TGTGCCAGCAGCTTCAGGGCGTTAGGGGAAAAACTGTTTTTT
- | TRBJ1-1 | TRBV2 | - | CASRTLLTEAFF | TGTGCCAGCCGGACTTTGTTGACTGAAGCTTTCTTT
- | TRBJ2-7 | TRBV10-1 | TRBD1 | CASNSTGGSHEQYF | TGCGCCAGCAATAGTACAGGGGGTTCCCACGAGCAGTACTTC
- | TRBJ1-4 | TRBV19 | - | CASRGDLHEKLFF | TGTGCCAGTAGGGGGGATCTGCATGAAAAACTGTTTTTT
- | TRBJ1-2 | TRBV27 | TRBD1 | CASSLPGTGSGYTF | TGTGCCAGCAGTCTTCCCGGGACAGGTTCTGGCTACACCTTC
- | TRBJ1-5 | TRBV19 | - | CASSRGEGNQPQHF | TGTGCCAGTTCGAGGGGAGAAGGGAATCAGCCCCAGCATTTT
- | TRBJ2-2 | TRBV19 | TRBD2 | CASSIVRTGLAGANTGELFF | TGTGCCAGTAGTATAGTCCGGACAGGACTAGCGGGGGCGAACACCGGGGAGCTGTTTTTT
once | TRBJ1-1 | TRBV29-1 | - | CSAPLTGSTEAFF | TGCAGCGCCCCACTTACAGGGAGCACTGAAGCTTTCTTT
few | TRBJ2-3 | TRBV7-2 | TRBD2 | CASPLAGVADTQYF | TGTGCCAGCCCACTAGCGGGGGTTGCAGATACGCAGTATTTT
- | TRBJ1-5 | TRBV2 | TRBD1 | CASSEGQGYQPQHF | TGTGCCAGCAGTGAGGGACAGGGCTATCAGCCCCAGCATTTT
- | TRBJ2-5 | TRBV7-7 | - | CASSSGGSYETQYF | TGTGCTAGCAGCTCGGGCGGAAGCTACGAGACCCAGTACTTC
few | TRBJ1-2 | TRBV19 | TRBD1 | CASRTGANYGYTF | TGTGCCAGTCGGACAGGGGCTAACTATGGCTACACCTTC
few | TRBJ2-3 | TRBV7-2 | - | CASSYASPHTDTQYF | TGTGCCAGCAGTTATGCTAGCCCCCACACAGATACGCAGTATTTT
once | TRBJ2-1 | TRBV11-3 | TRBD1 | CASSGGSTDRGSYNEQFF | TGTGCCAGCAGCGGAGGGTCGACTGACAGGGGGTCCTACAATGAGCAGTTCTTC
once | TRBJ2-7 | TRBV5-1 | - | CASFTDQGAEQYF | TGCGCCAGCTTCACGGACCAGGGCGCCGAGCAGTACTTC
few | TRBJ1-1 | TRBV30 | - | CAWSLREGTEAFF | TGTGCCTGGAGTCTCAGGGAGGGAACTGAAGCTTTCTTT
- | TRBJ2-7 | TRBV5-1 | - | CASRSTYEQYF | TGCGCCAGCAGATCCACCTACGAGCAGTACTTC
- | TRBJ2-6 | TRBV6-5 | - | CASSYSSSGANVLTF | TGTGCCAGCAGTTACTCGAGTTCTGGGGCCAACGTCCTGACTTTC
- | TRBJ2-2 | TRBV19 | TRBD2 | CASNPGRGWVAGELFF | TGTGCCAGTAACCCAGGGAGGGGATGGGTCGCCGGGGAGCTGTTTTTT
- | TRBJ1-2 | TRBV2 | TRBD1 | CASSEEAGGSHGYTF | TGTGCCAGCAGTGAAGAGGCAGGGGGAAGTCATGGCTACACCTTC
- | TRBJ2-1 | TRBV7-9 | TRBD2 | CASNPGLAGVGMNEQFF | TGTGCCAGCAACCCCGGGCTAGCGGGGGTCGGGATGAATGAGCAGTTCTTC
medium-sized | TRBJ1-1 | TRBV10-2 | - | CASSDFNTEAFF | TGCGCCAGCAGTGACTTTAACACTGAAGCTTTCTTT
- | TRBJ2-7 | TRBV21-1 | - | CASTQGREQYF | TGTGCCAGCACCCAGGGGCGAGAGCAGTACTTC
- | TRBJ2-5 | TRBV19 | - | CASSRALEGTQYF | TGTGCCAGTAGTCGGGCGCTAGAGGGGACCCAGTACTTC